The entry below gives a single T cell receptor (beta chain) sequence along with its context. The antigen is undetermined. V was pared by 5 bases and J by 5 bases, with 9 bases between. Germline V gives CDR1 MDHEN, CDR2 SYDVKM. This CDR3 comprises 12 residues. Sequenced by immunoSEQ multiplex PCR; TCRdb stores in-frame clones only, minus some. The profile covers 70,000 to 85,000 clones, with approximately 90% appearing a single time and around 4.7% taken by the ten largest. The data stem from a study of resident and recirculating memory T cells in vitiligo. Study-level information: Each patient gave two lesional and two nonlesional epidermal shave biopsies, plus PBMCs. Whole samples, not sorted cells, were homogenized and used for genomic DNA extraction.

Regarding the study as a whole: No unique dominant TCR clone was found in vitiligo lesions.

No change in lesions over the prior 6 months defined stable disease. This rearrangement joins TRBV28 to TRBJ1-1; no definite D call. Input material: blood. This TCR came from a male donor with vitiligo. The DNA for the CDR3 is TGTGCCAGCAGTCAATCTCGGACTGAAGCTTTCTTT. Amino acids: CASSQSRTEAFF.